Below, 5 T cell receptor beta chains from the same sample are listed, as sequenced in a study of blood T cell repertoires in COVID-19. Method: immunoSEQ multiplex PCR; TCRdb's copy keeps in-frame clones and lacks some. Of over 150,000 clones listed, roughly four fifths are singletons. The sample comprised peripheral blood. These receptors originate from a woman of 80 years or more with acute or convalescent COVID-19.

The chain employs TRBV5-6 and TRBJ1-2, with D perhaps matching TRBD1 (6 bases). Trimming pared 4 bases from V and 5 bases from J, leaving 15 bases between. The germline V gene encodes CDR1 SGHDT and CDR2 YYEEEE. The CDR3 contains 14 residues. The CDR3 is CASSQTGRNYGYTF. DNA of the CDR3: TGTGCCAGCAGCCAAACAGGGCGGAATTATGGCTACACCTTC.

The chain is built from TRBV7-3 and TRBJ1-2; D might be TRBD1 (5 bases). Deletions cut 1 base from V and 8 bases from J, with 11 bases between. CDR3 length equals 13 residues. CDR1 is SGHTA, CDR2 FQGTGA, per germline. CDR3 coding DNA: TGTGCCAGCAGCTTAAAGGCAGGGCTCGGCTACACCTTC. As protein: CASSLKAGLGYTF.

The DNA for the CDR3 is TGTGCCAGTGGACAGACAGGGGTTAGCAATCAGCCCCAGCATTTT. Translated, it gives CASGQTGVSNQPQHF. The chain links TRBV19 to TRBJ1-5, with TRBD1 identical over 8 bases. V lost 8 bases, J lost 0 bases, and 6 bases stayed unmatched. The V gene's germline CDR1 is LNHDA and CDR2 SQIVND (reference sequence). The CDR3 has 15 residues.

The J gene is TRBJ2-7, the V gene TRBV10-2, with D perhaps TRBD1 (5 bases). V was pared by 8 bases and J by 2 bases, with 10 bases between. The CDR3 has 12 amino acids. Germline-derived CDR1 and CDR2 are WSHSY and SAAADI. CDR3 nucleotides: TGCGCCAGCTGGCAGGGCGCCTACGAGCAGTACTTC. It is translated as CASWQGAYEQYF.

V usage is TRBV28 and J usage is TRBJ1-1; 8 nucleotides match TRBD1. CDR3 size: 15 residues. Germline V CDR1 and CDR2: MDHEN, SYDVKM. The junction had 5 bases not matched to a gene; V was cut back by 5 bases and J by 0 bases. CDR3 sequence reads: CASSRRTGMNTEAFF. Written as DNA, the CDR3 is TGTGCCAGCAGTCGACGGACAGGGATGAACACTGAAGCTTTCTTT.